The 20 T cell receptor beta chains reported below all come from one sample, sequenced in a study of blood T cell repertoires in COVID-19. TCRdb's copy holds only in-frame clones and misses some; the assay was immunoSEQ multiplex PCR. The repertoire holds 150,000 or so clones, with approximately 83% as singletons. Sequencing was carried out using peripheral blood. Receptor source: a woman aged 55-75 years with acute or convalescent COVID-19.

The chain is built from TRBV5-1 and TRBJ2-7, with TRBD1 identical over 9 bases. Unmatched junction bases numbered 5, after V lost 2 bases and J lost 5 bases. Germline loops: CDR1 SGHRS, CDR2 YFSETQ. The CDR3 covers 14 residues. The CDR3 DNA reads as TGCGCCAGCAGCTTCTCCGGGACAGGGAACGAGCAGTACGTC. Translated: CASSFSGTGNEQYV.

The gene calls are TRBV19 and TRBJ1-2; 7 bases are a match to TRBD1. Germline CDR1 reads LNHDA; CDR2 reads SQIVND (reference sequence). The ends lost 7 bases at V and 4 bases at J; junction bases unmatched: 18. CDR3 size: 17 residues. The chain's CDR3 is CASTPWGKGTATYGYTF. The DNA for the CDR3 is TGTGCCAGTACCCCATGGGGTAAGGGGACAGCAACCTATGGCTACACCTTC.

The V and J genes are TRBV5-1 and TRBJ2-1, with 12 bases matching TRBD2. This CDR3 spans 15 amino acids. Germline loops: CDR1 SGHRS, CDR2 YFSETQ. The V gene end was trimmed by 5 bases and the J gene end by 10 bases; junction bases not matched to a gene: 10. In DNA form, the CDR3 reads TGCGCCAGCAGTCCACTAGCGGGGGGACCTCCAGAGCAGTTCTTC. Translation gives CASSPLAGGPPEQFF.

This clone has just one count. Additional DNA sequences in this sample encode the identical CDR3. J is TRBJ1-5 and V is TRBV7-9; TRBD1 might be the D (5 bases). The CDR3 loop spans 13 amino acids. V lost 2 bases and J lost 5, with 7 bases in between. Per germline, CDR1 SEHNR and CDR2 FQNEAQ (reference sequence). The CDR3 loop reads CASSLQGDQPQHF. The CDR3 DNA follows: TGTGCCAGCAGCTTACAAGGGGATCAGCCCCAGCATTTT.

V is TRBV11-3 and J is TRBJ2-5, with TRBD2 matching 10 bases. This CDR3 region has 18 residues. V trimming: 2 bases; J trimming: 4 bases; junction bases outside the gene matches: 13. Germline values: CDR1 SGHNT, CDR2 YENEEA. CDR3 amino acids: CASSLHPSTSGAGETQYF. Here the CDR3 DNA reads TGTGCCAGCAGCTTACACCCCAGTACTAGCGGGGCGGGAGAGACCCAGTACTTC.

The chain has TRBV2 and TRBJ2-3; maybe TRBD1 (5 bases). The CDR3 runs 13 residues. Germline values: CDR1 SNHLY, CDR2 FYNNEI. V lost 6 bases, J lost 3 bases, and 10 bases lay in between. CDR3 in amino acids: CASRTSGTDTQYF. Written as DNA, the CDR3 is TGTGCCAGCAGGACCTCAGGGACAGATACGCAGTATTTT.

V is TRBV5-1 and J is TRBJ2-3; 10 bases match TRBD2. Trimming at V came to 1 base and at J to 6 bases, leaving 5 bases not matched to a gene. Per germline, CDR1 SGHRS and CDR2 YFSETQ. CDR3 length equals 15 residues. The CDR3 sequence: CASSLLAGAGDTQYF. Here the CDR3 DNA reads TGCGCCAGCAGCTTGCTAGCGGGGGCTGGGGATACGCAGTATTTT.

The chain carries TRBV19 and TRBJ1-1; D is perhaps TRBD1 (5 bases). The V gene's germline CDR1 is LNHDA and CDR2 SQIVND (reference sequence). CDR3 length: 13 amino acids. Trimming took 5 bases from V and 4 from J, leaving 11 bases between them. In DNA form, the CDR3 reads TGTGCCAGTAGTCAGGGATGGGCCACTGAAGCTTTCTTT. As protein: CASSQGWATEAFF.

This chain uses TRBV6-6 with TRBJ1-1; 8 bases agree with TRBD1. V gave up 2 bases and J gave up 1 base; unmatched junction bases: 6. Germline values: CDR1 MNHNY, CDR2 SVGAGI (reference sequence). The CDR3 is 16 residues long. The CDR3 nucleotides are TGTGCCAGCAGTTACCCGACAGGGGTTGGGAACACTGAAGCTTTCTTT. This codes for CASSYPTGVGNTEAFF.

V and J are TRBV5-1 and TRBJ2-2; weak D call: TRBD1 (5 bases). V lost 0 bases, J lost 5 bases, and 11 bases lay in between. Germline loops: CDR1 SGHRS, CDR2 YFSETQ. The CDR3 is 15 amino acids. As DNA, the CDR3 is TGCGCCAGCAGCTTGGTCCAGGGTGGTACCGGGGAGCTGTTTTTT. This sequence encodes CASSLVQGGTGELFF.

The chain's CDR3 is CASSLGGGPGTEAFF. CDR3 in DNA: TGCGCCAGCAGCTTGGGAGGGGGACCGGGCACTGAAGCTTTCTTT. The chain couples TRBV5-1 to TRBJ1-1, with D possibly matching TRBD1 (6 bases). The CDR3 spans 15 residues. Germline CDR1 reads SGHRS; CDR2 reads YFSETQ. V was cut by 0 bases and J by 4 bases, with 13 bases left in between.

The chain combines TRBV7-2 with TRBJ2-3; no clear D gene. The CDR3 runs 13 residues. Deletions cut 3 bases from V and 6 bases from J, with 10 bases between. In germline, CDR1 is SGHTA, CDR2 FQGNSA. The CDR3 DNA reads as TGTGCCAGCAGCTTTAAGGTAGCTGATACGCAGTATTTT. Protein: CASSFKVADTQYF.

The chain is built from TRBV5-4 and TRBJ1-3; 8 bases line up with TRBD1. V was pared by 2 bases and J by 2 bases, with 9 bases of the junction left unmatched. Per the germline V gene, CDR1 is SGHNT and CDR2 is YYREEE (reference sequence). The CDR3 extends over 17 amino acids. The CDR3 region is CASSFHPTGGAGNTIYF. The CDR3, as DNA: TGTGCCAGCAGCTTCCACCCCACAGGGGGTGCTGGAAACACCATATATTTT.

The gene calls are TRBV3-1 (or the pseudogene TRBV3-2) and TRBJ1-6, with 8 bases identical to TRBD1. Germline V gives CDR1 LGHDT, CDR2 YNNKEL (reference sequence). The CDR3 runs to 16 residues. V was pared by 6 bases and J by 7 bases, with 11 bases of the junction left unmatched. CDR3 bases: TGTGCCAGCAGAGCGGACAGGGCGTTTGGAAATTCACCCCTCCACTTT. Translation: CASRADRAFGNSPLHF.

In this sample, this clone turned up once. This rearrangement joins TRBV4-1 to TRBJ1-5; D call uncertain. Germline loops: CDR1 MGHRA, CDR2 YSYEKL. This CDR3 has 16 residues. Trimming pared 0 bases from V and 3 bases from J, leaving 12 bases between. This chain's CDR3 is CASSQDVPGFNQPQHF. The CDR3 region has the DNA TGCGCCAGCAGCCAAGATGTCCCGGGATTCAATCAGCCCCAGCATTTT.

The genes are TRBV5-1 and TRBJ1-2, with no clear D. Germline V lookup: CDR1 SGHRS, CDR2 YFSETQ. This CDR3 region has 14 residues. V lost 0 bases, J lost 6 bases, and 12 bases lay in between. CDR3 sequence reads: CASSLAPPGNGYTF. The CDR3 DNA reads TGCGCCAGCAGCTTGGCGCCGCCGGGGAATGGCTACACCTTC. The full variable domain, its missing parts supplied by reference TRBV5-1 and TRBJ1-2, is KAGVTQTPRYLIKTRGQQVTLSCSPISGHRSVSWYQQTPGQGLQFLFEYFSETQRNKGNFPGRFSGRQFSNSRSEMNVSTLELGDSALYLCASSLAPPGNGYTFGSGTRLTVV.

The V call is TRBV6-5, the J call TRBJ1-2, with no clear D. Germline V gene lookup returns CDR1 MNHEY and CDR2 SVGAGI. The CDR3 covers 13 residues. The ends were cut back, 2 bases at V and 2 bases at J, with 6 bases in the middle. In DNA, the CDR3 is TGTGCCAGCAGTTACGGCCAAAACTATGGCTACACCTTC. This gives the protein CASSYGQNYGYTF.

In nucleotides, the CDR3 is TGCAGCGCAGCCGGGACTATCAAAAACATTCAGTACTTC. Translation gives CSAAGTIKNIQYF. This rearrangement joins TRBV29-1 to TRBJ2-4; 7 nucleotides line up with TRBD2. The CDR3 consists of 13 residues. The J segment lost 3 bases and the V segment lost 7 bases, leaving 6 bases of the junction unmatched. Germline V gene lookup returns CDR1 SQVTM and CDR2 ANQGSEA.

The chain combines TRBV3-1 (or the pseudogene TRBV3-2) with TRBJ1-5; 10 bases agree with TRBD1. V shed 4 bases and J 7 bases; nucleotides not matched to a gene: 7. Germline-derived CDR1 and CDR2 are LGHDT and YNNKEL (reference sequence). The CDR3 runs to 15 residues. Here the CDR3 reads CASSRGQGGQQPQHF. The DNA for the CDR3 is TGTGCCAGCAGCCGTGGACAGGGGGGACAGCAGCCCCAGCATTTT.

V gene TRBV28 combines with J gene TRBJ1-2; weak D call: TRBD1 (5 bases). Trimming removed 7 bases from V and 3 bases from J, with 18 bases in between. CDR3 length: 15 residues. Germline V gene lookup returns CDR1 MDHEN and CDR2 SYDVKM. Written as DNA, the CDR3 is TGTGCCAGCACCGGAAGGGGACCGGGGGACTATGGCTACACCTTC. This gives the protein CASTGRGPGDYGYTF.